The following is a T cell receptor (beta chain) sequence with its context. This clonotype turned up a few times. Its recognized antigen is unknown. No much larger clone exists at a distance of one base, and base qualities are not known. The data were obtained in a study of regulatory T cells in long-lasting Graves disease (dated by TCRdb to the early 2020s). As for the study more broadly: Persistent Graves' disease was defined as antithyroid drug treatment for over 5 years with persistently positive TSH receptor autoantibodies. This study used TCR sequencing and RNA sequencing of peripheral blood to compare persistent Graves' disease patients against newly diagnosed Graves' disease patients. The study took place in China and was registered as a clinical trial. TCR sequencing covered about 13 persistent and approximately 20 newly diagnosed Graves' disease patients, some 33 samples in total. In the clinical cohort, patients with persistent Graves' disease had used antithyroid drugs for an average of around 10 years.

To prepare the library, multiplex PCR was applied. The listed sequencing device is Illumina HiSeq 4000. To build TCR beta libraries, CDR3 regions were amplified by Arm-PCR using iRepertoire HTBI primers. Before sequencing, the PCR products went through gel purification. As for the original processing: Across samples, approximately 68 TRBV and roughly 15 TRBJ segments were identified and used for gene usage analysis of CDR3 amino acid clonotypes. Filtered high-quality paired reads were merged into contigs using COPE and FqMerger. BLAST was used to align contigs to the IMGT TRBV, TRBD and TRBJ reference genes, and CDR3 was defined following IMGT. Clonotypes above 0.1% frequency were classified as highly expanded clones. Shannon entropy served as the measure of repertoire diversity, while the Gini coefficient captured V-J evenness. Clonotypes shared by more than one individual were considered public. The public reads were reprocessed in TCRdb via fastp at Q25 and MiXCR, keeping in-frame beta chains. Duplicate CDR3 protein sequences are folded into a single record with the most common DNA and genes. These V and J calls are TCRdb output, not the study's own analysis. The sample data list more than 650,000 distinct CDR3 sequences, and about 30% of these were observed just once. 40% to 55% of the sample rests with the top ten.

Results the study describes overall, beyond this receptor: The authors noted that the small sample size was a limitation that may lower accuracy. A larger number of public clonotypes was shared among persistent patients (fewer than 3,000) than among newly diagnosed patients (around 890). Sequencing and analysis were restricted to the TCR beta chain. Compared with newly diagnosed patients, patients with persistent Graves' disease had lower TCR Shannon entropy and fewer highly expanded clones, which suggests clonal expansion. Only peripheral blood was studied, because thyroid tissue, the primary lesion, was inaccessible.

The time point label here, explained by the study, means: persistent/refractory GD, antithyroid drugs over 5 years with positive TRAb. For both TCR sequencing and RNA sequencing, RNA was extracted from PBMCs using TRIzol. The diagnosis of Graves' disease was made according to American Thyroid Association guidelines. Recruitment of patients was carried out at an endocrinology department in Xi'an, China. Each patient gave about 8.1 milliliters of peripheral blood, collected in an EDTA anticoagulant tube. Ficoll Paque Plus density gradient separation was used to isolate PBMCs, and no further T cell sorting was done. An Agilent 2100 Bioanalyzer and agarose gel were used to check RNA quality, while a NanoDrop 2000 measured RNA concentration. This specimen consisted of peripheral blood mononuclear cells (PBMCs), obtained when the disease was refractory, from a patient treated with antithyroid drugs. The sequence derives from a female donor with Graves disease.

At the DNA level, the sequence is TGTGCCAGCAGCCAAACTAGTAGCTCCTACGAGCAGTACTTC. The translation is CASSQTSSSYEQYF. Recombination joined TRBV3-1 with TRBJ2-7, with TRBD2 as a weak D call on 5 bases. Sequences LGHDT (CDR1) and YNNKEL (CDR2) are obtained from the germline V gene (reference sequence). The CDR3 runs 14 residues from the cysteine to the phenylalanine. Of all the DNA, just the CDR3 is kept, 42 bases in frame from base 1. V was cut back by 2 bases and J by 0 bases, leaving a gap of 8 bases between them.